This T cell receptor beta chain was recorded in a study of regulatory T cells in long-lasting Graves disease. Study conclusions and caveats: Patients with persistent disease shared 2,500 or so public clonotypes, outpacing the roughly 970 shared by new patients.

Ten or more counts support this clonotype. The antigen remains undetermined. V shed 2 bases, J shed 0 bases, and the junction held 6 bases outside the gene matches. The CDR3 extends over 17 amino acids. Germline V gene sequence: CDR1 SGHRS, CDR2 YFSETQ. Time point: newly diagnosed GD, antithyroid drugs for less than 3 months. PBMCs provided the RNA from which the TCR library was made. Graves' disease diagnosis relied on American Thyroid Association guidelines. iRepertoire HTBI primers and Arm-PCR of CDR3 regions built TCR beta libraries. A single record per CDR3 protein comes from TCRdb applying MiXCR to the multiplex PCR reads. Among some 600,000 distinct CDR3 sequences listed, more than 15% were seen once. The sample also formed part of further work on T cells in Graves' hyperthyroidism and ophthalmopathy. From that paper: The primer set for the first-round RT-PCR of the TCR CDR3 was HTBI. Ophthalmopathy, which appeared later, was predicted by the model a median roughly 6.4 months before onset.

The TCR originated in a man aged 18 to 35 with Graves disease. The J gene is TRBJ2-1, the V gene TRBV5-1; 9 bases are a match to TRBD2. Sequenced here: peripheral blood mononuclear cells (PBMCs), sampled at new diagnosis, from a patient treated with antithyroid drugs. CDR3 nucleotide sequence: TGCGCCAGCAGCTTTGTGGTAGCGGGAGACTCCTACAATGAGCAGTTCTTC. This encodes CASSFVVAGDSYNEQFF. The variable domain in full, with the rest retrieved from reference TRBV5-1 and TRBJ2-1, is KAGVTQTPRYLIKTRGQQVTLSCSPISGHRSVSWYQQTPGQGLQFLFEYFSETQRNKGNFPGRFSGRQFSNSRSEMNVSTLELGDSALYLCASSFVVAGDSYNEQFFGPGTRLTVL.